The rows below give T cell receptor beta chains drawn from one sample of a study of cytomegalovirus exposure and HLA in healthy donors. Profiled with immunoSEQ multiplex PCR; TCRdb holds only in-frame clones, not every one. The sample carries roughly 150,000 clones, around 90% recorded once. The sequencing input was PBMCs. These TCRs come from a woman aged 18-35 years in good health and CMV-seropositive. The CDR3 runs from the conserved cysteine through the conserved F or W. The D gene is left open where the match is weak. A clone size is listed for some rows: how often the clone was seen (once, few, many), or a class if it is expanded.

v_gene	abundance	d_gene	j_gene	CDR3nt	CDR3aa
TRBV6-5	once	.	TRBJ1-3	TGTGCCAGCAGTTACCGAGGCTCTTCTGGAAACACCATATATTTT	CASSYRGSSGNTIYF
TRBV7-2	.	TRBD2	TRBJ2-2	TGTGCCAGCAGGACCGGGGGGGTCCGCGGGGAGCTGTTTTTT	CASRTGGVRGELFF
TRBV11-3	.	.	TRBJ1-1	TGTGCCAGCAGCTTAGCCGAGTCTACCACTGAAGCTTTCTTT	CASSLAESTTEAFF
TRBV9	.	TRBD2	TRBJ2-7	TGTGCCAGCAGCGTAGGGGAAGCGGGAGAGTACGTGTACTTC	CASSVGEAGEYVYF
TRBV4-2	.	TRBD2	TRBJ2-7	TGTGCCAGCAGCCAAGCCCTAGCGGGGTCCTACGAGCAGTACTTC	CASSQALAGSYEQYF
TRBV9	.	.	TRBJ2-3	TGTGCCAGCAGCGTAGATGTAGCTAGCACAGATACGCAGTATTTT	CASSVDVASTDTQYF
TRBV30	.	.	TRBJ1-1	TGTGCCTGCCTTCCCTTCGGGGATGGTGTTCACACTGAAGCTTTCTTT	CACLPFGDGVHTEAFF
TRBV30	.	TRBD1	TRBJ2-5	TGTGCCTGGAGTGTAGCCTGGACAGGGGGCCTAAGTGAGACCCAGTACTTC	CAWSVAWTGGLSETQYF
TRBV4-1	.	TRBD1	TRBJ1-5	TGCGCCAGCAGCCAACCAGGACAGGGTCGGAATCAGCCCCAGCATTTT	CASSQPGQGRNQPQHF
TRBV7-3	.	TRBD1	TRBJ2-3	TGTGCCAGCAGCTCCGAGGGACAGGGATCCGATACGCAGTATTTT	CASSSEGQGSDTQYF
TRBV6-5	.	TRBD1	TRBJ2-5	TGTGCCAGCAGCAGCGGACAGGGCCGAGGGGAGACCCAGTACTTC	CASSSGQGRGETQYF
TRBV30	.	TRBD2	TRBJ2-1	TGTGCCTGGAGTATTGGGAGGACTAGCGGGTATTACAATGAGCAGTTCTTC	CAWSIGRTSGYYNEQFF
TRBV9	few	.	TRBJ1-2	TGTGCCAGCAGCCCCACCGGCGGCTATGGCTACACCTTC	CASSPTGGYGYTF
TRBV6-6	.	.	TRBJ2-5	TGTGCCAGCACTGACCCAGGCGAGACCCAGTACTTC	CASTDPGETQYF
TRBV5-1	.	TRBD1	TRBJ1-2	TGCGCCAGCAGCTTGTTTCCGGCCCTCTCGGGACAGTTTAACTATGGCTACACCTTC	CASSLFPALSGQFNYGYTF
TRBV7-6	.	.	TRBJ2-1	TGTGCCAGCAGCTTAGGACTATGGAACGACAATGAGCAGTTCTTC	CASSLGLWNDNEQFF
TRBV6-1	.	TRBD1	TRBJ1-1	TGTGCCAGCAGGAGGACAGGGCGAGACACTGAAGCTTTCTTT	CASRRTGRDTEAFF
TRBV19	.	.	TRBJ1-4	TGTGCCAGTAGTATGTACCGAACAGCTAATGAAAAACTGTTTTTT	CASSMYRTANEKLFF
TRBV6-6	.	TRBD2	TRBJ2-1	TGTGCCAGCAGTTACGACCGGACTAGCTTCAATGAGCAGTTCTTC	CASSYDRTSFNEQFF
TRBV6-1	.	.	TRBJ1-5	TGTGCCAGCAGTGAACCGGCCCTCCCGCGGGGCAATCAGCCCCAGCATTTT	CASSEPALPRGNQPQHF